The sequence of this T cell receptor (beta chain) was determined in a study of CD8 T cells in ankylosing spondylitis. TCRdb reprocessed the 5' RACE reads with MiXCR, giving one entry per CDR3 protein. The table shows about 340,000 distinct CDR3 sequences, with 20% to 25% occurring only once. Study-level findings and limits: Significant enrichment of disease-linked clones was reported in matched ankylosing spondylitis synovial fluid.

This clonotype was recorded a few times. The antigen is unknown. The length of the CDR3 is 17 residues. Per the germline V gene, CDR1 is LGHDT and CDR2 is YNNKEL (reference sequence). After removal of 3 bases from V and 0 bases from J, the junction contained 3 bases not matched to a gene. The sequence was collected from a male donor with ankylosing spondylitis or in good health (not recorded which). Sequences were obtained from blood, either unsorted or a sorted T cell fraction (not recorded which). The chain carries TRBV3-1 and TRBJ2-3; TRBD2 aligns across 13 bases. The CDR3 nucleotides read TGTGCCAGCAGCCATGAGGGACTAGCGGGGAGCACAGATACGCAGTATTTT. Encoded protein: CASSHEGLAGSTDTQYF.